The following is a TCR beta chain sequence with its context. Antigen unknown. The data stem from a study of cytomegalovirus exposure and HLA in healthy donors. PCR used 60 Vbeta primers and 13 Jbeta primers. The assay was immunoSEQ multiplex PCR, and TCRdb's table has in-frame clones only and misses some. The table lists just over 200,000 clones, 75% to 90% of them singletons. General study findings and limits: It was shown in a later analysis that HLA-associated TCR beta chains were more clonally expanded than other, equally common chains.

Germline CDR1 SGHAT, CDR2 FQNNGV. The CDR3 runs 13 residues. V was clipped by 2 bases and J by 5 bases, with 10 bases between them. The sample comprised PBMCs. This sequence joins TRBV11-2 and TRBJ2-7; tentative D call: TRBD2 (6 bases). This clonotype originated in a woman in her thirties or forties in good health and CMV-seronegative. The CDR3 here is CASSLIPGDEQYF. The CDR3 DNA sequence: TGTGCCAGCAGCTTAATCCCGGGGGACGAGCAGTACTTC.